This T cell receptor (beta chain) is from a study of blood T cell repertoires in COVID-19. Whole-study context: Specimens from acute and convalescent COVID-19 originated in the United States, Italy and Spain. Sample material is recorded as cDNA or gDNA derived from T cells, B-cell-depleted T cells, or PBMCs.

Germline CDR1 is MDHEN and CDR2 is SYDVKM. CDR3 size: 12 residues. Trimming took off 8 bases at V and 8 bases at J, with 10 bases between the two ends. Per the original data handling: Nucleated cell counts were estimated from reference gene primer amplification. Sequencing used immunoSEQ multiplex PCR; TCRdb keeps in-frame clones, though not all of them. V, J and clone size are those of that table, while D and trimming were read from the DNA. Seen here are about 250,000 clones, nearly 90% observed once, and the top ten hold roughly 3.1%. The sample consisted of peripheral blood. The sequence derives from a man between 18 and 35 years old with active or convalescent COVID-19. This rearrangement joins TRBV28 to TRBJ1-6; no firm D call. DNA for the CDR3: TGTGCCAGCCAGGCCGGGGATTCACCCCTCCACTTT. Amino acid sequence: CASQAGDSPLHF.